A selection of T cell receptor beta chains follows, all from one sample in a study of blood T cell repertoires in COVID-19. This table comes from immunoSEQ multiplex PCR, and its TCRdb copy is limited to in-frame clones, with some not included. The sample shows under 130,000 clones, around four fifths of them seen only once. Sequencing was carried out using peripheral blood. Receptors originate from a woman in her seventies with acute or convalescent COVID-19. Each CDR3 is given with its conserved first and last residue. A D gene is named only where the DNA matches it firmly. Clone size is given for some rows only: seen once, a few or many times, or a class if the clone is expanded.

TRBJ1-2	NA	TRBV2	once	CASSLRIESNYGYTF	TGTGCCAGCAGCCTGAGAATCGAGAGTAACTATGGCTACACCTTC
TRBJ2-7	NA	TRBV7-2	NA	CASSLASGLLYEQYF	TGTGCCAGCAGCCTCGCCTCAGGGCTACTTTACGAGCAGTACTTC
TRBJ1-2	NA	TRBV18	NA	CASSPQPGGSIGGYTF	TGTGCCAGCTCACCCCAACCGGGGGGGTCCATTGGTGGCTACACCTTC
TRBJ1-5	NA	TRBV6-5	NA	CASSPSRIQPQHF	TGTGCCAGCAGTCCAAGCAGGATTCAGCCCCAGCATTTT
TRBJ1-2	NA	TRBV6-5	NA	CASSYSDSYGYTF	TGTGCCAGCAGTTACTCGGACAGCTATGGCTACACCTTC
TRBJ2-7	NA	TRBV7-8	NA	CASTIIGPGNEQYF	TGTGCCAGCACCATCATAGGGCCAGGGAACGAGCAGTACTTC
TRBJ1-6	TRBD1	TRBV6-5	NA	CASSYAGQGDSPLHF	TGTGCCAGCAGTTACGCCGGACAGGGAGACTCACCCCTCCACTTT
TRBJ2-1	TRBD1	TRBV24-1	NA	CATSPGTGSYNEQFF	TGTGCCACCAGTCCCGGGACAGGGTCCTACAATGAGCAGTTCTTC
TRBJ1-4	NA	TRBV13	NA	CASSARDMLGPTNEKLFF	TGTGCCAGCAGCGCCCGGGACATGCTAGGACCAACTAATGAAAAACTGTTTTTT
TRBJ2-2	TRBD2	TRBV5-1	NA	CASSPGGDFTGELFF	TGCGCCAGCAGCCCGGGGGGGGATTTCACCGGGGAGCTGTTTTTT
TRBJ2-2	NA	TRBV5-4	NA	CASSFRTVNTGELFF	TGTGCCAGCAGCTTCCGGACAGTGAACACCGGGGAGCTGTTTTTT
TRBJ2-7	NA	TRBV7-8	NA	CASSLLQSGDSFPYEQYF	TGTGCCAGCAGCTTACTCCAGTCGGGGGACAGCTTTCCCTACGAGCAGTACTTC
TRBJ2-3	NA	TRBV30	NA	CAWSLAQETDTQYF	TGTGCCTGGTCTTTAGCGCAAGAGACAGATACGCAGTATTTT
TRBJ1-2	TRBD1	TRBV6-5	few	CASSQTGGGYTF	TGTGCCAGCAGTCAGACAGGGGGCGGCTACACCTTC
TRBJ1-6	TRBD1	TRBV30	NA	CAWTTGGRDSPLHF	TGTGCCTGGACGACAGGGGGACGAGATTCACCCCTCCACTTT
TRBJ1-2	NA	TRBV6-5	few	CASSSDTYGYTF	TGTGCCAGCAGTTCGGACACCTATGGCTACACCTTC
TRBJ1-2	NA	TRBV4-3	NA	CASSWRAGNYGYTF	TGCGCCAGCAGCTGGAGGGCGGGGAACTATGGCTACACCTTC
TRBJ2-2	NA	TRBV6-5	NA	CASTPLGGPVGELFF	TGTGCCAGCACCCCCCTCGGGGGGCCCGTCGGGGAGCTGTTTTTT
TRBJ2-1	TRBD1	TRBV6-2/TRBV6-3	few	CASSKIRDRGHEQFF	TGTGCCAGCAGTAAAATCCGGGACAGGGGTCATGAGCAGTTCTTC
TRBJ1-4	TRBD1	TRBV28	NA	CASSEPPTGGEKLFF	TGTGCCAGCAGTGAGCCTCCGACAGGGGGTGAAAAACTGTTTTTT
TRBJ2-5	TRBD2	TRBV5-1	NA	CASRLTVAGGIETQYF	TGCGCCAGCAGATTAACCGTGGCGGGGGGAATAGAGACCCAGTACTTC
TRBJ1-3	NA	TRBV7-9	NA	CASSLTGQSSGNTIYF	TGTGCCAGCAGCTTAACAGGACAGAGCTCTGGAAACACCATATATTTT
TRBJ2-3	NA	TRBV6-5	few	CASSYFRQRSDTQYF	TGTGCCAGCAGTTACTTTCGACAGAGGTCAGATACGCAGTATTTT
TRBJ2-5	TRBD1	TRBV29-1	NA	CSAGATGGKETQYF	TGCAGCGCCGGGGCGACAGGGGGTAAAGAGACCCAGTACTTC
TRBJ1-1	TRBD1	TRBV10-3	once	CAISPGTAAIFMNTEAFF	TGTGCCATCAGCCCGGGGACAGCGGCAATTTTTATGAACACTGAAGCTTTCTTT
TRBJ2-7	TRBD2	TRBV3-1/TRBV3-2	once	CASSQDRGVKTYEQYF	TGTGCCAGCAGCCAAGATCGGGGGGTCAAAACCTACGAGCAGTACTTC
TRBJ2-7	TRBD1	TRBV13	NA	CASSPRQGKGLYEQYF	TGTGCCAGCAGCCCGCGACAGGGAAAGGGCCTCTACGAGCAGTACTTC
TRBJ1-1	NA	TRBV19	few	CASSRRDKAEAFF	TGTGCCAGTAGTAGAAGGGACAAGGCTGAAGCTTTCTTT
TRBJ1-1	NA	TRBV30	NA	CAWSIGGEAFF	TGTGCCTGGAGTATCGGGGGTGAAGCTTTCTTT
TRBJ2-2	NA	TRBV29-1	NA	CSVEPHGGRDGELFF	TGCAGCGTTGAACCCCACGGGGGGCGTGACGGGGAGCTGTTTTTT
TRBJ1-5	TRBD1	TRBV5-1	NA	CASSLAAGGQPQHF	TGCGCCAGCAGCTTGGCGGCAGGGGGGCAGCCCCAGCATTTT
TRBJ1-1	NA	TRBV7-2	NA	CASSLVPQQGPNTEAFF	TGTGCCAGCAGCTTAGTCCCCCAACAGGGCCCGAACACTGAAGCTTTCTTT
TRBJ1-3	NA	TRBV9	NA	CASSAGTRGNTIYF	TGTGCCAGCAGCGCGGGGACTAGAGGAAACACCATATATTTT
TRBJ1-2	TRBD1	TRBV7-9	NA	CASSLEAGGGGYTF	TGTGCCAGCAGCTTAGAGGCAGGGGGAGGCGGCTACACCTTC
TRBJ1-2	NA	TRBV13	NA	CASSKEGNYGYTF	TGTGCCAGCAGCAAGGAGGGTAACTATGGCTACACCTTC
TRBJ1-1	TRBD1	TRBV7-9	NA	CASSFGQGETEAFF	TGTGCCAGCAGCTTCGGACAGGGGGAGACTGAAGCTTTCTTT
TRBJ1-1	TRBD1	TRBV29-1	NA	CSVPKQGYTEAFF	TGCAGCGTGCCGAAACAGGGGTACACTGAAGCTTTCTTT
TRBJ1-6	NA	TRBV7-2	NA	CASSLGGKNSPLHF	TGTGCCAGCAGCTTAGGAGGGAAGAATTCACCCCTCCACTTT
TRBJ1-2	NA	TRBV30	NA	CAWGFNGYTF	TGTGCCTGGGGGTTCAATGGCTACACCTTC
TRBJ1-4	TRBD1	TRBV29-1	NA	CSAQGATNEKLFF	TGCAGCGCCCAGGGGGCCACTAATGAAAAACTGTTTTTT
TRBJ2-5	TRBD2	TRBV2	once	CASSGAGGPGETQYF	TGTGCCAGCAGTGGCGCGGGGGGGCCCGGGGAGACCCAGTACTTC
TRBJ2-1	TRBD2	TRBV7-8	NA	CASSKREGPYNEQFF	TGTGCCAGCAGCAAGCGGGAGGGACCCTACAATGAGCAGTTCTTC
TRBJ2-2	TRBD2	TRBV4-3	NA	CASSQAGGAATGELFF	TGCGCCAGCAGCCAAGCCGGGGGGGCGGCCACCGGGGAGCTGTTTTTT